The 10 T cell receptor beta chains below come from one sample, sequenced in a study of shared clonotypes between healthy human individuals. Repertoires were generated with immunoSEQ multiplex PCR, while TCRdb's copy carries only in-frame clones and drops some. The table includes 1.6 million or so clones, less than 99% detected once. The sample consisted of naive CD4+ T cells sorted from blood. Subset denoted: CD45RA+ positively selected. These receptor sequences come from a man under 40 in good health.

The chain recombines TRBV27 with TRBJ2-7, with 8 nucleotides matching TRBD2. Germline loops: CDR1 MNHEY, CDR2 SMNVEV (reference sequence). The CDR3 covers 14 residues. V lost 10 bases and J lost 7; bases outside the gene matches: 15. The CDR3 here is CATTSFGRGEEQYF. In nucleotides, the CDR3 is TGTGCCACCACCTCTTTCGGGAGGGGTGAGGAGCAGTACTTC.

This chain uses TRBV15 with TRBJ2-5; the D gene is possibly TRBD2 (6 bases). CDR3 size: 14 residues. The V and J ends lost 1 base and 5 bases respectively, with 11 bases between them. Germline V gene sequence: CDR1 LNHNV, CDR2 YYDKDF (reference sequence). The DNA of the CDR3 is TGTGCCACCAGCAGAGTTCCGGGAGTCGAGACCCAGTACTTC. Its translation: CATSRVPGVETQYF.

In this sample, this clone turned up once. V and J are TRBV5-1 and TRBJ2-6; no definite D call. Looked up from germline, CDR1 is SGHRS and CDR2 is YFSETQ. V shed 3 bases and J shed 0 bases, with 7 bases lying between them. CDR3 size: 15 residues. CDR3: CASSSSSSGANVLTF. CDR3 DNA: TGCGCCAGCAGCTCAAGTAGCTCTGGGGCCAACGTCCTGACTTTC.

This chain links TRBV30 with TRBJ2-1; TRBD2 matches 14 bases. Trimming cost V 5 bases and J 5 bases; bases outside gene matches: 5. From germline, CDR1 is GTSNPN and CDR2 SVGIG (reference sequence). This CDR3 is 15 amino acids long. The CDR3 region is CAWWTSGRLDNEQFF. The CDR3 coding sequence is TGTGCCTGGTGGACTAGCGGGAGGTTGGACAATGAGCAGTTCTTC.

The CDR3 nucleotides read TGTGCCAGTAGTAGGGAGGGGTCTGGACTGGGTGAGCAGTTCTTC. Translated: CASSREGSGLGEQFF. The rearrangement joins TRBV19 to TRBJ2-1, with 7 bases fitting TRBD2. V lost 4 bases and J lost 9; bases outside the gene matches: 12. This CDR3 spans 15 amino acids. Looked up from germline, CDR1 is LNHDA and CDR2 is SQIVND (reference sequence).

A remark on this clone: The junction shows a germline mismatch at one end, possibly a read error. The chain couples TRBV27 to TRBJ2-7; D tentatively fits TRBD1 or TRBD2 (5 bases each). The CDR3 loop spans 12 amino acids. Germline V gene lookup returns CDR1 MNHEY and CDR2 SMNVEV (reference sequence). The CDR3 spells CASSLKGRRIVF. CDR3 sequence (DNA): TGTGCCAGCAGCCTTAAGGGACGGCGAATAGTATTC.

This sequence joins TRBV28 and TRBJ1-5; 8 bases are shared with TRBD1. Germline CDR1 reads MDHEN; CDR2 reads SYDVKM. Germline trimming cut 2 bases from V and 8 bases from J; bases unmatched to any gene: 8. This CDR3 region has 15 residues. The CDR3: CASSLVTGVVEPQHF. The CDR3 nucleotides read TGTGCCAGCAGTTTAGTGACAGGGGTTGTGGAGCCCCAGCATTTT.

Concerning this clone itself: This sample also contains other DNA sequences that code for the same CDR3. The chain is built from TRBV18 and TRBJ2-1; no firm D call. Per the germline V gene, CDR1 is KGHSH and CDR2 is LQKENI. This CDR3 has 12 amino acids. V was shortened by 2 bases and J by 7 bases, with 6 bases between the two germline ends. This CDR3 reads CASSPGSNEQFF. The CDR3, as DNA: TGTGCCAGCTCACCAGGCTCGAATGAGCAGTTCTTC.

The V and J genes are TRBV19 and TRBJ2-3, with D tentatively TRBD2 (5 bases). Germline values: CDR1 LNHDA, CDR2 SQIVND (reference sequence). Trimming took 3 bases from V and 4 from J, leaving 8 bases between them. CDR3 size: 13 residues. CDR3 sequence reads: CASSISSADTQYF. In DNA form, the CDR3 reads TGTGCCAGTAGTATTAGTAGCGCAGATACGCAGTATTTT.

The chain uses TRBV28 and TRBJ1-5, with TRBD1 matching over 8 bases. The CDR3 is 16 amino acids. The trim removed 3 bases at V and 5 bases at J, leaving 9 bases unmatched. The germline CDR1 and CDR2 sequences are MDHEN and SYDVKM. The CDR3 bases are TGTGCCAGCAGTTTCCTGGACAGGGCGCCCTATCAGCCCCAGCATTTT. Translating gives CASSFLDRAPYQPQHF.